This T cell receptor (beta chain) was recovered during a study of blood T cell repertoires in COVID-19. Germline CDR1 is SGHNT and CDR2 is YYREEE (reference sequence). The CDR3 sequence is 15 residues long. J lost 8 bases, V lost 3 bases, and 10 bases had no gene match. Methods used by the authors: Reference gene primer amplification gave nucleated cell count estimates. Data came from immunoSEQ multiplex PCR; TCRdb stores just in-frame clones and leaves some out. The D gene and trimming were derived from the DNA, and the V and J assignments and clone size from that table. The sample holds approximately 97,000 clones; 75% to 90% are singletons and the top ten take approximately 19%.

J is TRBJ2-3 and V is TRBV5-4, with TRBD2 matching 9 bases. The sequencing input was peripheral blood. The clonotype originates from an elderly woman with acute or convalescent COVID-19. The CDR3 DNA reads as TGTGCCAGCAGCTCCTCGGGCGGGGGGGTTCGTACGCAGTATTTT. Translated: CASSSSGGGVRTQYF.